The rows below give T cell receptor beta chains drawn from one sample of a study of human T cells and chemical hapten exposure. TCRdb re-called the RACE reads with MiXCR, one entry per CDR3 protein. The top ten clones hold about 4% of a sample with tens of thousands of distinct CDR3 sequences, 10% to 15% of them seen once. This material consisted of whole blood, taken in connection with sensitization to the hapten diphenylcyclopropenone (DPC). The origin of the receptors is a woman in her fifties or sixties with alopecia areata. Some clones in this sample may be carry-over from other donors' samples. Each CDR3 is given with its conserved first and last residue. D genes are given only for firm matches. Clone size, where shown, is once, few, many, or a class for clones that have expanded.

cdr3_nt	cdr3_aa	d_call	clone_size	j_call	cdr3_length	v_call
TGTGCCAGCAGCTTAGTAGTCTACGAGCAGTACTTC	CASSLVVYEQYF	NA	many	TRBJ2-7	12	TRBV11-2
TGTGCCAGCAGGGAGCTTACTGGCGAGCAGTACTTC	CASRELTGEQYF	NA	NA	TRBJ2-7	12	TRBV2
TGTGCCAGCAGCTTAGAAGGGGTTAGGTCACCCCTCCACTTT	CASSLEGVRSPLHF	NA	few	TRBJ1-6	14	TRBV7-9
TGTGCCAGCAGCCAAGACCATCCAAGGAGAGATAAGAGCTACACCTTC	CASSQDHPRRDKSYTF	NA	many	TRBJ1-2	16	TRBV3-1
TGTGCCAGCAGCTTAAGCTTCAGGACCTCCTACGAGCAGTACTTC	CASSLSFRTSYEQYF	NA	few	TRBJ2-7	15	TRBV7-8
TGTGCCAGCTCACTAAACCCGGGGACTTCGAGCTCCTATAATTCACCCCTCCACTTT	CASSLNPGTSSSYNSPLHF	NA	NA	TRBJ1-6	19	TRBV18
TGTGCCAGCAGACTCCGTAGAGTCGTCACAGATACGCAGTATTTT	CASRLRRVVTDTQYF	NA	few	TRBJ2-3	15	TRBV6-1
TGCAGTGCTCGCGACAGCCGCTCTGGAAACACCATATATTTT	CSARDSRSGNTIYF	NA	many	TRBJ1-3	14	TRBV20-1
TGCAGCGTTGAAGGTGGGCACCCAAACACTGAAGCTTTCTTT	CSVEGGHPNTEAFF	NA	NA	TRBJ1-1	14	TRBV29-1
TGTGCCAGCAGCCCCCTCACCGAGCAGTACTTC	CASSPLTEQYF	NA	many	TRBJ2-7	11	TRBV7-9
TGTGCCAGTAGTATAGGGGCCAGGGGACTTGTAGCCAAAAACATTCAGTACTTC	CASSIGARGLVAKNIQYF	NA	many	TRBJ2-4	18	TRBV19
TGTGCCAGCTCACCAGAGACAGGGGAGCCTGGGGCCAACGTCCTGACTTTC	CASSPETGEPGANVLTF	TRBD1	many	TRBJ2-6	17	TRBV18
TGTGCCAGCAGCTTGGAACTATACACCGGGGAGCTGTTTTTT	CASSLELYTGELFF	NA	NA	TRBJ2-2	14	TRBV5-6
TGTGCCAGCAGCCTCAGAGTCACCGGGGAGCTGTTTTTT	CASSLRVTGELFF	NA	few	TRBJ2-2	13	TRBV7-9
TGTGCCAGCAGCGCGTCTGCCGGGGGGACCAACACCGGGGAGCTGTTTTTT	CASSASAGGTNTGELFF	TRBD2	few	TRBJ2-2	17	TRBV11-1
TGTGCCAGCTGGGACAGAATCTACGAGCAGTACTTC	CASWDRIYEQYF	TRBD1	many	TRBJ2-7	12	TRBV6-1
TGTGCCAGCAGCCTAGTTGGGGCCCGTAATGAAAAACTGTTTTTT	CASSLVGARNEKLFF	NA	NA	TRBJ1-4	15	TRBV7-9
TGTGCCAGCAGTGCAGGGAACACCGGGGAGCTGTTTTTT	CASSAGNTGELFF	NA	few	TRBJ2-2	13	TRBV6-4
TGTGCCAGCAGCTTGGGACAGCCTCACAATGAGCAGTTCTTC	CASSLGQPHNEQFF	TRBD1	few	TRBJ2-1	14	TRBV7-2
TGTGCCGCAGCGAGGGCAGATACGCAGTATTTT	CAAARADTQYF	NA	many	TRBJ2-3	11	TRBV7-9
TGTGCCAGCAGTTACGGGGTTTCCACCGGGGAGCTGTTTTTT	CASSYGVSTGELFF	NA	many	TRBJ2-2	14	TRBV6-5
TGTGCCAGCAGCCAGGATCAACTGGGGGGGGGCCCCTACCAAGAGACCCAGTACTTC	CASSQDQLGGGPYQETQYF	NA	many	TRBJ2-5	19	TRBV14
TGTGCCAGCAGCAAACCCCCAGGGGGCGGGTTAACCGGCTACACCTTC	CASSKPPGGGLTGYTF	NA	many	TRBJ1-2	16	TRBV21-1
TGCAGCAGCCGCGGGGGAGTCAATGAAAAACTGTTTTTT	CSSRGGVNEKLFF	NA	NA	TRBJ1-4	13	TRBV29-1
TGCGCCAGCAGCTTGGTAGGGGGCGTGATCGGGGAGCTGTTTTTT	CASSLVGGVIGELFF	TRBD1	NA	TRBJ2-2	15	TRBV5-1
TGCAGTGCCACGACAGGGGGTAGGGGCTACACCTTC	CSATTGGRGYTF	TRBD1	NA	TRBJ1-2	12	TRBV20-1
TGCAGTGCTAGAGAGGGCAGAACTAATGAAAAACTGTTTTTT	CSAREGRTNEKLFF	NA	many	TRBJ1-4	14	TRBV20-1
TGTGCCAGCAGCTTAGAGTGGGGGGGGTATGGCACTGAAGCTTTCTTT	CASSLEWGGYGTEAFF	NA	many	TRBJ1-1	16	TRBV7-8
TGCGCCAGCAGCTTGGCAGTGGAGGGGGAGACCCAGTACTTC	CASSLAVEGETQYF	NA	NA	TRBJ2-5	14	TRBV5-1
TGTGCCTGGTGTGTACTGGGATTAGAGACCCAGTACTTC	CAWCVLGLETQYF	NA	NA	TRBJ2-5	13	TRBV30
TGTGCCAGCAGCTTACCCGGGGTAGCGGGAGTCACCGGGGAGCTGTTTTTT	CASSLPGVAGVTGELFF	TRBD2	many	TRBJ2-2	17	TRBV7-9
TGCGCCAGCAGCCCAGATCCGTACAATGAGCAGTTCTTC	CASSPDPYNEQFF	NA	NA	TRBJ2-1	13	TRBV4-1
TGCGCCAGCAGTCGGACAGGGAGCTCCTACAATGAGCAGTTCTTC	CASSRTGSSYNEQFF	TRBD1	few	TRBJ2-1	15	TRBV10-2
TGTGCCAGCAGAAATAGCGGGGGCCGCCCCGGGGAGCTGTTTTTT	CASRNSGGRPGELFF	TRBD2	few	TRBJ2-2	15	TRBV12-3/TRBV12-4
TGTGCCACCAGCAGAGATCCTCACCAGCCCCAGCATTTT	CATSRDPHQPQHF	NA	few	TRBJ1-5	13	TRBV15